The 28 T cell receptor beta chains below were found in one sample sequenced in a study of blood T cell repertoires in COVID-19. Method: immunoSEQ multiplex PCR; TCRdb's copy keeps in-frame clones and lacks some. The table records about 250,000 clones, 65% to 90% of them present only once. The material sequenced was PBMCs or T cells enriched from blood (not recorded which). These receptors were taken from a woman aged 45-59 years with acute COVID-19.

The chain joins TRBV4-2 to TRBJ1-6, with TRBD1 identical over 7 bases. The CDR3 consists of 16 residues. V was clipped by 4 bases and J by 10 bases; unmatched bases: 13. Germline-derived CDR1 and CDR2 are LGHNA and YNFKEQ. CDR3 protein: CASSPQVAQGYSPLHF. Written as DNA, the CDR3 is TGTGCCAGCAGCCCCCAGGTAGCACAGGGGTACTCACCCCTCCACTTT.

V and J are TRBV7-8 and TRBJ2-6, with D perhaps TRBD2 (5 bases). V lost 5 bases and J 0 bases, leaving 14 bases between the germline ends. This CDR3 spans 17 amino acids. The V gene's germline CDR1 is SGHVS and CDR2 FQNEAQ. CDR3 amino acids: CASSATGVRSGANVLTF. The CDR3 bases are TGTGCCAGCAGCGCGACCGGGGTTCGCTCTGGGGCCAACGTCCTGACTTTC.

The chain employs TRBV5-6 and TRBJ2-3; TRBD1 aligns across 8 bases. CDR1 and CDR2 from the germline V gene are SGHDT and YYEEEE. CDR3 length: 16 residues. Germline trimming cut 5 bases from V and 2 bases from J; bases unmatched to any gene: 10. Here the CDR3 DNA reads TGTGCCAGCAGTCCCGGACAGGGACTCCTCACAGATACGCAGTATTTT. It yields the protein CASSPGQGLLTDTQYF.

This rearrangement joins TRBV7-9 to TRBJ1-5; D is perhaps TRBD1 (5 bases). This CDR3 spans 14 amino acids. V lost 1 base, J lost 12 bases, and 16 bases lay in between. Germline CDR1 is SEHNR and CDR2 is FQNEAQ (reference sequence). CDR3 region: CASSLGQGLEVQHF. CDR3 nucleotide sequence: TGTGCCAGCAGCTTAGGTCAGGGCCTCGAGGTCCAGCATTTT.

V and J are TRBV12-1 and TRBJ1-6; the tabulated D call, TRBD1, remains unverified against the DNA. TRBV12-1 has pseudogene status. CDR3 size: 19 residues. The CDR3 protein is CASSPFRQGAIRHNSPLHF. The CDR3 DNA reads TGTGCCAGCAGCCCATTTCGACAGGGGGCTATTCGACATAATTCACCCCTCCACTTT.

V usage is TRBV5-1 and J usage is TRBJ1-4, with D tentatively TRBD1 (5 bases). This CDR3 contains 14 residues. CDR1 is SGHRS, CDR2 YFSETQ, per germline. Trimming stripped 2 bases from V and 4 bases from J, with 9 bases between. This chain's CDR3 is CASSLGVDNEKLFF. The CDR3 DNA sequence: TGCGCCAGCAGCTTAGGGGTGGATAATGAAAAACTGTTTTTT.

This rearrangement joins TRBV9 to TRBJ1-1, with D perhaps matching TRBD1 (5 bases). The CDR3 has 16 residues. Between the trimmed V and J ends, which lost 0 bases and 0 bases, there was a span of 12 bases. The V gene's germline CDR1 is SGDLS and CDR2 YYNGEE. The CDR3, as DNA: TGTGCCAGCAGCGTAGCTGGACATATTTTGAACACTGAAGCTTTCTTT. Its translation: CASSVAGHILNTEAFF. The complete variable domain, with remaining parts taken from reference TRBV9 and TRBJ1-1, reads DSGVTQTPKHLITATGQRVTLRCSPRSGDLSVYWYQQSLDQGLQFLIQYYNGEERAKGNILERFSAQQFPDLHSELNLSSLELGDSALYFCASSVAGHILNTEAFFGQGTRLTVV.

V is TRBV7-2 and J is TRBJ1-1, with a possible D match to TRBD1 (5 bases). Germline CDR1 and CDR2: SGHTA and FQGNSA. This CDR3 has 15 residues. Between the trimmed V and J ends, which lost 1 base and 6 bases, there was a span of 15 bases. CDR3 DNA sequence: TGTGCCAGCAGCTTAGGCCGCAGGGTTGTAGCTGAAGCTTTCTTT. It specifies CASSLGRRVVAEAFF.

This sequence joins TRBV7-3 and TRBJ2-3; 10 bases line up with TRBD2. The V segment lost 5 bases and the J segment 2 bases; nucleotides outside the gene matches: 4. The CDR3 sequence is 15 residues long. Germline CDR1 is SGHTA and CDR2 is FQGTGA. The CDR3 DNA sequence: TGTGCCAGCAGCCAAGCGGGGGGGTCCACAGATACGCAGTATTTT. Amino acids: CASSQAGGSTDTQYF. Complete variable domain (other parts from reference TRBV7-3 and TRBJ2-3): GAGVSQTPSNKVTEKGKYVELRCDPISGHTALYWYRQSLGQGPEFLIYFQGTGAADDSGLPNDRFFAVRPEGSVSTLKIQRTERGDSAVYLCASSQAGGSTDTQYFGPGTRLTVL.

The DNA of the CDR3 is TGTGCCAGCAGCCCCGGACAGGGGAGCACAGATACGCAGTATTTT. Translation: CASSPGQGSTDTQYF. V usage is TRBV7-3 and J usage is TRBJ2-3, with 9 bases that match TRBD1. This CDR3 comprises 15 residues. The germline V gene has CDR1 SGHTA and CDR2 FQGTGA. Losses at the gene ends were 5 bases for V and 0 bases for J; bases not matched to a gene: 3. Complete variable domain (other parts from reference TRBV7-3 and TRBJ2-3): GAGVSQTPSNKVTEKGKYVELRCDPISGHTALYWYRQSLGQGPEFLIYFQGTGAADDSGLPNDRFFAVRPEGSVSTLKIQRTERGDSAVYLCASSPGQGSTDTQYFGPGTRLTVL.

This clone was picked up one time. The rearrangement links TRBV7-6 to TRBJ1-1, with TRBD1 as a possible D gene (6 bases). CDR3 length: 15 amino acids. The germline V gene has CDR1 SGHVS and CDR2 FNYEAQ. V was trimmed by 1 base and J by 5 bases, leaving 14 bases between them. The CDR3 DNA sequence: TGTGCCAGCAGCTTAGGGGCACAGGGTATAACTGAAGCTTTCTTT. It translates to CASSLGAQGITEAFF.

Only a few counts were recorded for this clone. The rearrangement uses TRBV3-1 (or the pseudogene TRBV3-2) and TRBJ2-5; the D gene is possibly TRBD2 (5 bases). Trimming cost V 1 base and J 2 bases, with 5 bases left between them. The V gene's germline CDR1 is LGHDT and CDR2 YNNKEL (reference sequence). CDR3 size: 13 residues. As DNA, the CDR3 is TGTGCCAGCAGCCAAGCGGGGCAAGAGACCCAGTACTTC. Encoded protein: CASSQAGQETQYF.

This chain joins TRBV6-6 and TRBJ1-1; D remains unclear. V was shortened by 9 bases and J by 4 bases, with 15 bases between the two germline ends. Germline CDR1 MNHNY, CDR2 SVGAGI (reference sequence). The CDR3 sequence is 13 residues long. This CDR3 is CASGEPEGTEAFF. In nucleotides, the CDR3 is TGTGCCAGTGGGGAGCCGGAGGGCACTGAAGCTTTCTTT.

This clone was seen many times. The genes are TRBV18 and TRBJ2-3, with D perhaps TRBD2 (6 bases). V shed 2 bases and J shed 0 bases, with 12 bases lying between them. Germline V gene data show CDR1 as KGHSH and CDR2 as LQKENI. CDR3 size: 16 residues. CDR3 in amino acids: CASSPGTAPSTDTQYF. CDR3 coding DNA: TGTGCCAGCTCACCAGGGACTGCCCCTAGCACAGATACGCAGTATTTT.

V gene TRBV30 combines with J gene TRBJ1-6; 8 positions match TRBD1. The germline CDR1 and CDR2 sequences are GTSNPN and SVGIG (reference sequence). Trimming at V came to 5 bases and at J to 3 bases, leaving 6 bases not matched to a gene. The CDR3 sequence is 15 residues long. The CDR3 here is CAWGGDRIYNSPLHF. The CDR3 region has the DNA TGTGCCTGGGGAGGGGACAGGATCTATAATTCACCCCTCCACTTT.

The V and J genes are TRBV7-2 and TRBJ2-3, with D possibly matching TRBD1 (6 bases). Trimming cost V 5 bases and J 4 bases, with 10 bases left between them. This CDR3 spans 13 amino acids. Germline V CDR1 and CDR2: SGHTA, FQGNSA. This CDR3 is CASSPSGADTQYF. CDR3 sequence (DNA): TGTGCCAGCAGCCCGTCAGGGGCAGATACGCAGTATTTT.

This clone was counted only a few times. V usage is TRBV5-1 and J usage is TRBJ1-2, with 7 bases identical to TRBD1. The V segment lost 5 bases and the J segment 6 bases; nucleotides outside the gene matches: 7. The CDR3 is 13 residues long. Per germline, CDR1 SGHRS and CDR2 YFSETQ. CDR3 in amino acids: CASRPRGVNGYTF. CDR3 nucleotides: TGCGCCAGCAGGCCCAGGGGGGTAAATGGCTACACCTTC.

V gene TRBV6-5 combines with J gene TRBJ2-7; no clear D. Germline V CDR1 and CDR2: MNHEY, SVGAGI. The length of the CDR3 is 13 residues. Trimming took 2 bases from V and 2 from J, leaving 7 bases between them. The CDR3 DNA is TGTGCCAGCAGTTACGGGCCGACCTACGAGCAGTACTTC. Encoded protein: CASSYGPTYEQYF.

This clone has a single count. Here the CDR3 DNA reads TGTGCCAGCAGCCCAGGACAGGCGAACACCGGGGAGCTGTTTTTT. It yields the protein CASSPGQANTGELFF. The gene calls are TRBV13 and TRBJ2-2; TRBD1 matches 7 bases. With V trimmed by 5 bases and J by 0 bases, 3 bases remained unmatched. The V gene's germline CDR1 is PRHDT and CDR2 FYEKMQ (reference sequence). There are 15 residues in the CDR3.

There are many counts of this clone. The chain joins TRBV18 to TRBJ2-7; 8 bases match TRBD2. Germline CDR1 KGHSH, CDR2 LQKENI. The V gene end was trimmed by 0 bases and the J gene end by 6 bases; junction bases not matched to a gene: 7. CDR3 size: 15 residues. The CDR3 DNA reads as TGTGCCAGCTCACCACCCCGGACGGCGGGGGGCGAGCAGTACTTC. Translated, it gives CASSPPRTAGGEQYF.

The rearrangement uses TRBV4-3 and TRBJ2-3; tentative D call: TRBD1 (5 bases). This CDR3 comprises 13 residues. Germline V gene data show CDR1 as LGHNA and CDR2 as YSLEER. V was pared by 2 bases and J by 6 bases, with 9 bases between. The CDR3 DNA reads TGCGCCAGCAGCCAACGGACACTGGATACGCAGTATTTT. This sequence encodes CASSQRTLDTQYF.

This rearrangement joins TRBV6-5 to TRBJ2-7; 14 bases map to TRBD2. The V gene's germline CDR1 is MNHEY and CDR2 SVGAGI. This CDR3 has 15 residues. J lost 5 bases, V lost 6 bases, and 6 bases had no gene match. As DNA, the CDR3 is TGTGCCAGCAGCCAAGGACTAGCGGGGGGTAACGAGCAGTACTTC. Protein sequence: CASSQGLAGGNEQYF.

The chain employs TRBV5-1 and TRBJ1-6; 10 positions match TRBD1. With V trimmed by 4 bases and J by 10 bases, 5 bases remained unmatched. From germline, CDR1 is SGHRS and CDR2 YFSETQ. The CDR3 runs to 14 residues. CDR3 in DNA: TGCGCCAGCAGCATGGGACAGGGGAACTCACCCCTCCACTTT. It specifies CASSMGQGNSPLHF.

The gene calls are TRBV7-8 and TRBJ2-7, with TRBD2 identical over 10 bases. The CDR3 extends over 16 amino acids. V gave up 1 base and J gave up 1 base; unmatched junction bases: 4. Germline V gene lookup returns CDR1 SGHVS and CDR2 FQNEAQ. CDR3 region: CASSLGERGGSYEQYF. The CDR3 DNA sequence: TGTGCCAGCAGCTTAGGAGAGCGGGGGGGTTCCTACGAGCAGTACTTC.

This clone showed up just a few times. V is TRBV19 and J is TRBJ1-5; TRBD1 agrees at 7 bases. Germline V gene data show CDR1 as LNHDA and CDR2 as SQIVND (reference sequence). CDR3 length: 14 residues. J lost 7 bases, V lost 3 bases, and 6 bases had no gene match. In nucleotides, the CDR3 is TGTGCCAGTAGTATTAGGGGGCAGAGGCAGCCCCAGCATTTT. Translation gives CASSIRGQRQPQHF.

This clone was detected a few times. This chain joins TRBV19 and TRBJ2-7, with 9 bases lining up with TRBD1. V dropped 1 base and J dropped 6; count of bases not matched to a gene: 10. Germline V lookup: CDR1 LNHDA, CDR2 SQIVND (reference sequence). The CDR3 has 16 amino acids. CDR3 in amino acids: CASSIGSWTGDSEQYF. The CDR3 coding sequence is TGTGCCAGTAGTATAGGTTCGTGGACAGGGGATTCCGAGCAGTACTTC.

The gene calls are TRBV9 and TRBJ2-2, with unresolved D. This CDR3 contains 16 residues. Germline V gene lookup returns CDR1 SGDLS and CDR2 YYNGEE. V lost 2 bases and J lost 1, with 12 bases in between. The CDR3 reads CASSVRGEWNTGELFF. As DNA, the CDR3 is TGTGCCAGCAGCGTCAGAGGAGAATGGAACACCGGGGAGCTGTTTTTT.

V is TRBV19 and J is TRBJ1-1; D gene uncertain. Per the germline V gene, CDR1 is LNHDA and CDR2 is SQIVND (reference sequence). The length of the CDR3 is 16 residues. Trimming stripped 7 bases from V and 1 base from J, with 19 bases between. The CDR3, as DNA: TGTGCCAGTACCAGAAAAGGGCAGGAGGGGAACACTGAAGCTTTCTTT. It translates to CASTRKGQEGNTEAFF. The full variable domain, its missing parts supplied by reference TRBV19 and TRBJ1-1, is DGGITQSPKYLFRKEGQNVTLSCEQNLNHDAMYWYRQDPGQGLRLIYYSQIVNDFQKGDIAEGYSVSREKKESFPLTVTSAQKNPTAFYLCASTRKGQEGNTEAFFGQGTRLTVV.